This record concerns one TCR beta chain sequence. This entry belongs to a study of blood T cell repertoires in COVID-19. Study information: Donors in the United States, Italy and Spain gave samples during acute or convalescent COVID-19.

The CDR3 spans 16 residues. After removal of 4 bases from V and 2 bases from J, the junction contained 5 bases not matched to a gene. The V gene's germline CDR1 is SGHNT and CDR2 YENEEA. Sequencing was performed with immunoSEQ multiplex PCR; in TCRdb, only in-frame clones are kept and a portion is missing. Among approximately 240,000 clones listed, approximately 80% were seen once. This TCR came from a woman aged 80 or older with active or convalescent COVID-19. Source material: peripheral blood. The V call is TRBV11-3, the J call TRBJ2-7; 13 bases are a match to TRBD2. The CDR3 here is CASSSGGLAGAYEQYF. CDR3 sequence (DNA): TGTGCCAGCAGCTCCGGAGGACTAGCGGGGGCCTACGAGCAGTACTTC.